The 9 T cell receptor beta chains presented below share a single source sample, sequenced in a study of cytomegalovirus exposure and HLA in healthy donors. The PCR ran on 60 Vbeta and 13 Jbeta primers. TCRdb's copy holds only in-frame clones and misses some; the assay was immunoSEQ multiplex PCR. The data show around 85,000 clones, 70% to 75% seen once. Sequencing was carried out using PBMCs. The receptors originated from a man aged 60 to 69 in good health and CMV-seronegative.

The V gene is TRBV30, the J gene TRBJ1-2; D not resolved. The CDR3 runs to 12 residues. V was trimmed by 0 bases and J by 6 bases, leaving 8 bases between them. Germline loops: CDR1 GTSNPN, CDR2 SVGIG (reference sequence). CDR3 amino acids: CAWSVDGDGYTF. The DNA of the CDR3 is TGTGCCTGGAGTGTAGACGGGGATGGCTACACCTTC.

The rearrangement uses TRBV6-1 and TRBJ1-4; D is possibly TRBD1 (5 bases). Trimming cost V 8 bases and J 1 base, with 14 bases left between them. Germline-derived CDR1 and CDR2 are MNHNS and SASEGT. The CDR3 is made up of 15 amino acids. This chain's CDR3 is CASRQGIGTNEKLFF. The CDR3 DNA is TGTGCCAGCCGTCAGGGTATTGGAACTAATGAAAAACTGTTTTTT.

This chain joins TRBV7-3 and TRBJ2-1; 11 bases are shared with TRBD1. With 3 bases clipped from V and 9 bases from J, the junction kept 4 bases outside the gene matches. Germline CDR1 reads SGHTA; CDR2 reads FQGTGA. The CDR3 has 14 residues. CDR3 residues: CASSLRTGGTEQFF. In DNA form, the CDR3 reads TGTGCCAGCAGCTTGAGGACAGGGGGCACTGAGCAGTTCTTC.

The chain joins TRBV4-1 to TRBJ1-2; maybe TRBD1 (6 bases). V lost 0 bases and J lost 7, with 21 bases in between. There are 17 residues in the CDR3. The V gene's germline CDR1 is MGHRA and CDR2 YSYEKL. The CDR3 loop reads CASSQEPRQVEKVGYTF. The CDR3 nucleotides read TGCGCCAGCAGCCAAGAACCCCGACAGGTAGAGAAGGTTGGCTACACCTTC.

The chain employs TRBV9 and TRBJ2-3, with 11 bases fitting TRBD2. The V gene's germline CDR1 is SGDLS and CDR2 YYNGEE. Losses at the gene ends were 3 bases for V and 2 bases for J; bases not matched to a gene: 11. The CDR3 spans 18 residues. The CDR3: CASSGVRGTSGFTDTQYF. CDR3 in DNA: TGTGCCAGCAGCGGCGTTCGCGGGACTAGCGGATTCACAGATACGCAGTATTTT.

The J gene is TRBJ2-2, the V gene TRBV5-1, with TRBD1 matching 9 bases. The CDR3 is made up of 15 amino acids. From germline, CDR1 is SGHRS and CDR2 YFSETQ. With V trimmed by 4 bases and J by 4 bases, 5 bases remained unmatched. This CDR3 is CASSRTGEVTGELFF. In DNA, the CDR3 is TGCGCCAGCAGCAGGACAGGGGAGGTCACCGGGGAGCTGTTTTTT.

This chain links TRBV2 with TRBJ2-1; 8 positions agree with TRBD2. The junction had 10 bases not matched to a gene; V was cut back by 2 bases and J by 7 bases. Germline CDR1 SNHLY, CDR2 FYNNEI. There are 16 residues in the CDR3. The DNA of the CDR3 is TGTGCCAGCAGTGAAAAGTCGGCGGGGGGCCTAAATGAGCAGTTCTTC. This gives the protein CASSEKSAGGLNEQFF.

The genes are TRBV5-4 and TRBJ1-2; TRBD1 might be the D (6 bases). The CDR3 consists of 14 residues. Germline V CDR1 and CDR2: SGHNT, YYREEE (reference sequence). The ends were cut back, 3 bases at V and 4 bases at J, with 13 bases in the middle. The CDR3 sequence is CASSSQGPGYGYTF. The CDR3 DNA reads TGTGCCAGCAGCTCACAGGGCCCGGGCTATGGCTACACCTTC.

The chain couples TRBV2 to TRBJ2-2; the D gene is possibly TRBD1 (6 bases). This CDR3 has 13 residues. Germline CDR1 reads SNHLY; CDR2 reads FYNNEI. The germline V and J ends were trimmed by 6 bases and 5 bases, with 10 bases remaining between them. CDR3 bases: TGTGCCAGCAGACAGGGCGGTACCGGGGAGCTGTTTTTT. Protein product: CASRQGGTGELFF.